This TCR beta chain originates from a study of blood T cell repertoires in COVID-19. Overall study context: The origin of the acute and convalescent COVID-19 samples was the United States, Italy and Spain.

In the authors' methods: By means of reference gene primer amplification, nucleated cell counts were estimated. Using immunoSEQ multiplex PCR, the repertoire was profiled, and TCRdb retains in-frame clones only, with some absent. That table gives V, J and clone size, and the DNA gave D and trimming. Among 90,000 to 130,000 clones listed, about three quarters were seen once. Germline CDR1 reads LGHNA; CDR2 reads YNFKEQ. The V and J ends lost 0 bases and 0 bases respectively, with 14 bases between them. CDR3 length equals 17 residues. The clonotype comes from a woman of 80 years or more with active or convalescent COVID-19. Sequencing used peripheral blood. This sequence joins TRBV4-2 and TRBJ1-2; no definite D call. The CDR3 DNA reads TGTGCCAGCAGCCAAGAAAGCGTGTACGGCCCTAACTATGGCTACACCTTC. Residues: CASSQESVYGPNYGYTF.